This TCR beta chain was profiled in a study of control samples from healthy donors and cancer patients. Sequencing used immunoSEQ multiplex PCR; TCRdb keeps in-frame clones, though not all of them. This table holds 45,000 to 60,000 clones, roughly 92% found once. V trimming: 1 base; J trimming: 4 bases; junction bases outside the gene matches: 10. CDR1 and CDR2 from the germline V gene are SGHDN and FVKESK. The CDR3 covers 17 residues. The source of this sequence is a man aged 25 to 40 in good health. The V and J genes are TRBV14 and TRBJ2-3, with 8 nucleotides matching TRBD1. The sample was blood. The CDR3 reads CASSQVPQGAGSDTQYF. The CDR3 nucleotides read TGTGCCAGCAGCCAAGTGCCCCAGGGGGCAGGGTCAGATACGCAGTATTTT.